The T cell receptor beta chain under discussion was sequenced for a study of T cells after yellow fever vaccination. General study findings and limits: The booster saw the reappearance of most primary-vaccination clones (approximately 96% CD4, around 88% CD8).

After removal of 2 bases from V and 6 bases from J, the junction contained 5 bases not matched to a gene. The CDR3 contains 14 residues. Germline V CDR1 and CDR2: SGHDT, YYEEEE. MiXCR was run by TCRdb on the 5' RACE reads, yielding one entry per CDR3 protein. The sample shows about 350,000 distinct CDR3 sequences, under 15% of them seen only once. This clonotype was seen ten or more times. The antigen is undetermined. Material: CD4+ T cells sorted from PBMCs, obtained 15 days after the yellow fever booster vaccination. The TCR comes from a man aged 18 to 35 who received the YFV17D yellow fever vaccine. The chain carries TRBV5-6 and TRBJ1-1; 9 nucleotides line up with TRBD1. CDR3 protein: CASSFGQGRPEAFF. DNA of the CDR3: TGTGCCAGCAGCTTTGGACAGGGGAGGCCTGAAGCTTTCTTT.